This record concerns one T cell receptor beta chain sequence. TCRdb's copy holds only in-frame clones and misses some; the assay was immunoSEQ multiplex PCR. The sample holds roughly 120,000 clones, about 82% seen once. The source of the sample is a study of T cell responses to AZD1222 COVID-19 vaccine. V dropped 6 bases and J dropped 3 bases, with 12 bases sitting between them. The CDR3 is made up of 13 amino acids. Germline loops: CDR1 MDHEN, CDR2 SYDVKM. The receptor was derived from an adult who received the AZD1222 COVID-19 vaccine. The chain uses TRBV28 and TRBJ2-7; D remains unclear. The sequencing here drew on peripheral blood, taken 28 days after the second AZD1222 dose. This CDR3 reads CASSPDGFYEQYF. CDR3 bases: TGTGCCAGCAGCCCAGACGGGTTCTACGAGCAGTACTTC. Filled out from reference TRBV28 and TRBJ2-7, the complete variable domain reads DVKVTQSSRYLVKRTGEKVFLECVQDMDHENMFWYRQDPGLGLRLIYFSYDVKMKEKGDIPEGYSVSREKKERFSLILESASTNQTSMYLCASSPDGFYEQYFGPGTRLTVT.